This T cell receptor beta chain was sequenced for a study of T-cell reconstitution after alpha-beta-depleted transplantation in children. Overall study results and limits: One year post-transplant, T-cell counts and diversity were largely derived from T cells produced anew.

Trimming stripped 7 bases from V and 4 bases from J, with 11 bases between. The V gene's germline CDR1 is MDHEN and CDR2 SYDVKM. The CDR3 covers 13 residues. Molecular barcoding with unique molecular identifiers was used for the TCRbeta library. A single record per CDR3 protein comes from TCRdb applying MiXCR to the PCR reads. The sample includes about 980,000 distinct CDR3 sequences, roughly 31% of them seen just once. This clonotype has a handful of counts. The antigen is not known. V and J are TRBV28 and TRBJ2-1; D remains unclear. This sequence originates from a boy under three years old who had a stem cell transplant for SCID, so the T cells may come from the graft donor. Here the sequenced sample was PBMCs, mostly from graft donor cells, taken 360 days after TCRalphabeta/CD19-depleted stem cell transplant. DNA for the CDR3: TGTGCCAGCACGTCCCACCTATACAATGAGCAGTTCTTC. As protein: CASTSHLYNEQFF.